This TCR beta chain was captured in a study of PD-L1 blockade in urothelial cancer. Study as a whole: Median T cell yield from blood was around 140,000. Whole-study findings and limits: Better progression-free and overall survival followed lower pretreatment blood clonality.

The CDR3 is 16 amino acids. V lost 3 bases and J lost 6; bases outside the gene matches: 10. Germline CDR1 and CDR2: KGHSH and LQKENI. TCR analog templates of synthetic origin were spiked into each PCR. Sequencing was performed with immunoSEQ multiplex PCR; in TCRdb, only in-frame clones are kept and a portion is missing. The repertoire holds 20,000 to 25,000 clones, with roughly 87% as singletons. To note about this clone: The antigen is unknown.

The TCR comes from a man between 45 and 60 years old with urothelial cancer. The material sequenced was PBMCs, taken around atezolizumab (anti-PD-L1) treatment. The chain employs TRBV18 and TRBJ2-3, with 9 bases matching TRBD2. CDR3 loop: CASSPLGGGARDTQYF. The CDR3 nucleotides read TGTGCCAGCTCACCCCTAGGCGGGGGGGCAAGGGATACGCAGTATTTT.